A selection of T cell receptor beta chains follows, all from one sample in a study of CD8 T cells in ankylosing spondylitis. TCRdb analysed the 5' RACE reads with MiXCR anew, one entry per CDR3 protein. The sample has about 340,000 distinct CDR3 sequences; roughly 22% are singletons. The sample was blood, either unsorted or a sorted T cell fraction (not recorded which). All receptors derive from a male donor with ankylosing spondylitis or in good health (not recorded which). CDR3s include the opening cysteine and the closing phenylalanine or tryptophan. The D gene is left open where the match is weak. Size is stated for part of the rows, as once, few or many counts, or as a class when the clone is expanded.

j_call clone_size d_call v_call cdr3_nt cdr3_aa
TRBJ2-1 . TRBD1 TRBV29-1 TGCAGCGTTGAAAGGACAGGCAATGAGCAGTTCTTC CSVERTGNEQFF
TRBJ2-5 . TRBD1 TRBV4-1 TGCGCCAGCAGCCAAGACAGGGGGAGACAAGAGACCCAGTACTTC CASSQDRGRQETQYF
TRBJ2-3 few . TRBV7-9 TGTGCCAGCAGCCTCCCTGTGGCGGGAACCTCAGATACGCAGTATTTT CASSLPVAGTSDTQYF
TRBJ2-1 few TRBD1 TRBV28 TGTGCCAGCAGTTCCCCCGGGACAGGATTATACAATGAGCAGTTCTTC CASSSPGTGLYNEQFF
TRBJ2-2 few . TRBV4-1 TGCGCCAGCAGCCCACCCGAGGGGGTTACCGGGGAGCTGTTTTTT CASSPPEGVTGELFF
TRBJ2-3 . . TRBV10-3 TGTGCCATCAGCCAGGGGGGGACAGATACGCAGTATTTT CAISQGGTDTQYF
TRBJ2-1 few . TRBV5-1 TGCGCCAGCAGAGCGGATAGCTCCTACAATGAGCAGTTCTTC CASRADSSYNEQFF
TRBJ1-1 . . TRBV9 TGCGCCAGCAGCGCCGGAGCGAACACTGAAGCTTTCTTT CASSAGANTEAFF
TRBJ2-7 . . TRBV12-3/TRBV12-4 TGTGCCAGCAGTTTAGGCGTGTCAGGGTGGGCCTACGAGCAGTACTTC CASSLGVSGWAYEQYF
TRBJ2-3 few . TRBV29-1 TGCAGCGTTGAAGGAGGATTGGGGACAGATACGCAGTATTTT CSVEGGLGTDTQYF
TRBJ1-1 few . TRBV5-1 TGCGCCAGCAGCTTGGCCTACGGGGTCACTGAAGCTTTCTTT CASSLAYGVTEAFF
TRBJ2-2 . TRBD2 TRBV12-3/TRBV12-4 TGTGCCAGCTCTGGGGGGGGGCTGTTTTTT CASSGGGLFF
TRBJ2-5 . TRBD2 TRBV4-2 TGTGCCAGCAGCCGAGAACTAGCGGGGGTAGGAGAGACCCAGTACTTC CASSRELAGVGETQYF
TRBJ1-5 . . TRBV5-5 TGTGCCAGCAGCTTGTTCCGGAATCAGCCCCAGCATTTT CASSLFRNQPQHF
TRBJ2-5 . . TRBV7-3 TGTGCCAGCAGCTTAAGGGCCCAGTACTTC CASSLRAQYF
TRBJ2-5 . . TRBV28 TGTGCCAGCAGCCTCACCCCCGGGAGCCAAGAGACCCAGTACTTC CASSLTPGSQETQYF
TRBJ2-3 few . TRBV7-3 TGTGCCAGCAGCTTAGGTTGGGTAGCACTCGCAGATACGCAGTATTTT CASSLGWVALADTQYF
TRBJ2-7 few . TRBV29-1 TGCAGCGCCCAAGGGGGGGACGAGCAGTACTTC CSAQGGDEQYF
TRBJ1-6 few . TRBV11-2 TGTGCCAGCAGCTTCGGGACGGAACTTAATTCACCCCTCCACTTT CASSFGTELNSPLHF
TRBJ2-5 few . TRBV29-1 TGCAGCCTTTCGACGGTGGTTACTGGGACCCAGTACTTC CSLSTVVTGTQYF
TRBJ2-1 . . TRBV3-1 TGTGCCAGCAGCCAGGAAGGGACCCCAGACAATGAGCAGTTCTTC CASSQEGTPDNEQFF
TRBJ2-1 few TRBD1 TRBV6-5 TGTGCCAGCAGTTACTCGTTAGGGGGCGGGAATGAGCAGTTCTTC CASSYSLGGGNEQFF
TRBJ1-2 . TRBD1 TRBV10-3 TGTGCCATCAGTGAGTCCGGGACAGTGCACTATGGCTACACCTTC CAISESGTVHYGYTF
TRBJ2-7 few TRBD2 TRBV11-2 TGTGCCAGCAGCTTTCCCGGGACTACCTACGAGCAGTACTTC CASSFPGTTYEQYF
TRBJ1-1 few TRBD1 TRBV5-1 TGCGCCAGCAGCTCGGGACAGGGGATGAACACTGAAGCTTTCTTT CASSSGQGMNTEAFF
TRBJ2-5 few . TRBV28 TGTGCCAGCTGGCGGCACAACCAAGAGACCCAGTACTTC CASWRHNQETQYF
TRBJ2-1 . TRBD2 TRBV4-1 TGCGCCAGCAGCCAAGCTCTGTCGGGGGGGCCCCACAATGAGCAGTTCTTC CASSQALSGGPHNEQFF
TRBJ2-7 . . TRBV2 TGTGCCAGCAGTGATGGTCAGTCTAACTCCGAGCAGTACTTC CASSDGQSNSEQYF
TRBJ2-2 few TRBD2 TRBV7-8 TGTGCCTCACCACTTAGCGGGGAAAACACCGGGGAGCTGTTTTTT CASPLSGENTGELFF
TRBJ1-2 . TRBD1 TRBV4-1 TGCGCCAGCAGCCAAACGGGACAGGGGAACTATGGCTACACCTTC CASSQTGQGNYGYTF
TRBJ1-4 few TRBD1 TRBV11-1 TGTGCCAGCAGCTCCCTCGGGACAGGGGGCAACCGCTGGGAAAAACTGTTTTTT CASSSLGTGGNRWEKLFF
TRBJ2-7 . TRBD2 TRBV9 TGTGCCAGCAGCTCCGGGAGGCGGGGATACGAGCAGTACTTC CASSSGRRGYEQYF
TRBJ2-2 . . TRBV12-3/TRBV12-4 TGTGCCAGCAGTTTGGCGGCGGGGGCCCCCACCGGGGAGCTGTTTTTT CASSLAAGAPTGELFF
TRBJ2-5 . . TRBV7-8 TGTGCCAGCAGCTTAGTGCTTAGGGAAGAGACCCAGTACTTC CASSLVLREETQYF
TRBJ2-7 many . TRBV30 TGTGCCTGGAGTGTACTAGGGGACGAGCAGTACTTC CAWSVLGDEQYF
TRBJ2-4 . . TRBV28 TGTGCCAGCGCAGGGTTCCTAGCCAAAAACATTCAGTACTTC CASAGFLAKNIQYF
TRBJ2-7 few TRBD1 TRBV13 TGTGCCAGCAGCTTGACAGGGGGTAACGAGCAGTACTTC CASSLTGGNEQYF